The 4 T cell receptor beta chains below come from one sample, sequenced in a study of post-analysis software for immune sequencing data. General observations from the study: Patients showed TRBV5-6, TRBV5-1 and TRBV20-1 among a few TRBV segments more frequent than in controls.

The antigens of these receptors remain unknown. Researchers reported that TCR beta cDNA libraries carried unique molecular identifiers. Each CDR3 protein gets one entry after TCRdb re-called the PCR reads with MiXCR. The table lists 650,000 to 850,000 distinct CDR3 sequences, approximately 50% of them singletons. The material sequenced was blood. These receptors all come from a girl aged 10 to 17 with multiple sclerosis.

The chain joins TRBV20-1 to TRBJ2-1, with D maybe TRBD2 (7 bases). CDR1 is DFQATT and CDR2 is SNEGSKA in the germline V gene (reference sequence). V dropped 5 bases and J dropped 5 bases, with 25 bases sitting between them. The CDR3 consists of 17 residues. CDR3 loop: CSAGPRSGSGGNNEQFF. The CDR3 DNA reads TGCAGTGCTGGACCTAGGTCGGGGTCGGGGGGCAACAATGAGCAGTTCTTC.

V is TRBV10-3 and J is TRBJ2-7, with TRBD1 matching 8 bases. CDR3 length: 14 amino acids. Germline assignment: CDR1 ENHRY and CDR2 SYGVKD. Trimming at V came to 3 bases and at J to 2 bases, leaving 3 bases not matched to a gene. CDR3 residues: CAISEDRGPYEQYF. The CDR3 DNA sequence: TGTGCCATCAGTGAAGACAGGGGACCCTACGAGCAGTACTTC.

This clonotype was detected only a few times. The rearrangement joins TRBV20-1 to TRBJ2-7; TRBD1 might be the D (5 bases). The CDR3 is made up of 12 amino acids. CDR1 is DFQATT and CDR2 is SNEGSKA in the germline V gene (reference sequence). V dropped 4 bases and J dropped 2 bases, with 9 bases sitting between them. Written as DNA, the CDR3 is TGCAGTGCTAAGATACAGGCCTACGAGCAGTACTTC. This sequence encodes CSAKIQAYEQYF.

This chain joins TRBV24-1 and TRBJ2-7; a weak D match, TRBD2 (5 bases). The DNA end lines up better with TRBJ2-5; the J call may be wrong. CDR1 is KGHDR and CDR2 is SFDVKD in the germline V gene. The CDR3 length is 14 residues. The CDR3 loop reads CATSDGGPQETQYF. CDR3 sequence (DNA): TGTGCCACCAGTGATGGAGGACCCCAAGAGACCCAGTACTTC.